These 9 T cell receptor beta chains share one sample of origin, sequenced in a study of blood T cell repertoires in COVID-19. Clones were read by immunoSEQ multiplex PCR, and TCRdb kept only the in-frame ones, dropping some. The data contain a few hundred thousand clones, 86% of them seen just once; the ten biggest clones take up more than 9%. Material: PBMCs or T cells enriched from blood (not recorded which). Receptors originate from a woman aged 18-35 years who had recovered from COVID-19.

V usage is TRBV3-1 (or the pseudogene TRBV3-2) and J usage is TRBJ2-3, with 10 bases lining up with TRBD1. The CDR3 contains 15 residues. Germline V CDR1 and CDR2: LGHDT, YNNKEL (reference sequence). V shed 1 base and J 8 bases; nucleotides not matched to a gene: 6. In DNA form, the CDR3 reads TGTGCCAGCAGCCAAGGGACAGGGGGAAGGAGTACGCAGTATTTT. Encoded protein: CASSQGTGGRSTQYF.

The chain has TRBV4-1 and TRBJ1-4, with a possible D match to TRBD1 (6 bases). V was cut by 2 bases and J by 6 bases, with 7 bases left in between. The CDR3 contains 13 residues. Germline V gene sequence: CDR1 MGHRA, CDR2 YSYEKL. DNA of the CDR3: TGCGCCAGCAGCCAAAACAGGGATGAAAAACTGTTTTTT. This gives the protein CASSQNRDEKLFF.

The chain recombines TRBV5-6 with TRBJ1-1; D gene ambiguous. Germline CDR1 is SGHDT and CDR2 is YYEEEE. The CDR3 is 16 amino acids. With 0 bases removed from V and 1 base from J, the gap between germline ends came to 13 bases. The CDR3 loop is CASSLAGQTGNTEAFF. CDR3 DNA sequence: TGTGCCAGCAGCTTGGCGGGTCAAACGGGGAACACTGAAGCTTTCTTT.

This chain joins TRBV2 and TRBJ2-7, with 8 positions matching TRBD2. Germline assignment: CDR1 SNHLY and CDR2 FYNNEI. J was trimmed by 6 bases and V by 4 bases; bases with no gene match: 11. The CDR3 has 15 residues. This CDR3 is CASSAGASGLVEQYF. Written as DNA, the CDR3 is TGTGCCAGCAGTGCGGGGGCTAGCGGGTTAGTCGAGCAGTACTTC.

The chain joins TRBV6-5 to TRBJ1-1, with 8 bases fitting TRBD1. CDR1 is MNHEY, CDR2 SVGAGI, per germline. The CDR3 consists of 16 residues. Trimming at V came to 4 bases and at J to 4 bases, leaving 11 bases not matched to a gene. CDR3 bases: TGTGCCAGCAGTTCTTCTTCGACAGGGGTTAGCACTGAAGCTTTCTTT. This codes for CASSSSSTGVSTEAFF.

The chain couples TRBV5-4 to TRBJ1-6; D ambiguous. V lost 0 bases and J lost 6, with 16 bases in between. This CDR3 is 17 amino acids long. Germline V gives CDR1 SGHNT, CDR2 YYREEE (reference sequence). DNA for the CDR3: TGTGCCAGCAGCTTGGAACCGGGGTCTACCTCTAATTCACCCCTCCACTTT. Translated, it gives CASSLEPGSTSNSPLHF. The complete variable domain, with remaining parts taken from reference TRBV5-4 and TRBJ1-6, reads ETGVTQSPTHLIKTRGQQVTLRCSSQSGHNTVSWYQQALGQGPQFIFQYYREEENGRGNFPPRFSGLQFPNYSSELNVNALELDDSALYLCASSLEPGSTSNSPLHFGNGTRLTVT.

The V gene is TRBV7-3, the J gene TRBJ2-3, with 8 bases aligning to TRBD1. The germline CDR1 and CDR2 sequences are SGHTA and FQGTGA. This CDR3 has 17 residues. Trimming removed 0 bases from V and 0 bases from J; junction bases left unmatched: 5. Here the CDR3 DNA reads TGTGCCAGCAGCTTAACTGGACAGGGTTTTAGCACAGATACGCAGTATTTT. Its translation is CASSLTGQGFSTDTQYF.

This chain links TRBV19 with TRBJ2-7; 9 bases are shared with TRBD1. The CDR3 has 14 amino acids. V trimming: 1 base; J trimming: 2 bases; junction bases outside the gene matches: 0. Per germline, CDR1 LNHDA and CDR2 SQIVND (reference sequence). The CDR3 DNA reads TGTGCCAGTAGTATAGGACAGGGGGCCTACGAGCAGTACTTC. It is translated as CASSIGQGAYEQYF.

The chain links TRBV24-1 to TRBJ2-3; TRBD2 aligns across 15 bases. This CDR3 contains 19 residues. The V and J ends lost 2 bases and 1 base, in that order; junction bases with no gene match: 6. The V gene's germline CDR1 is KGHDR and CDR2 SFDVKD. This CDR3 is CATSDSRTSGRAGTDTQYF. The CDR3 DNA follows: TGTGCCACCAGTGATTCGAGGACTAGCGGGAGGGCTGGCACAGATACGCAGTATTTT.